This T cell receptor (beta chain) was sequenced in a study of neoadjuvant anti-PD-1 for oral cavity cancer. Study results and caveats: Treg/Th17 ratio rose with pretreatment blood and fell with post-treatment tumor TCRbeta clonality.

PBMC libraries mostly used approximately 500 ng of input genomic DNA, with six replicates per sample. Repertoires were generated with immunoSEQ multiplex PCR, while TCRdb's copy carries only in-frame clones and drops some. Among approximately 35,000 clones, approximately 87% were seen once, and the ten largest hold 3.5% to 4.5%. The CDR3 has 14 residues. J lost 7 bases, V lost 4 bases, and 3 bases had no gene match. Germline V CDR1 and CDR2: SGDLS, YYNGEE. In the case of this clone: Its antigen remains unidentified.

These oral cavity squamous cell carcinomas were HPV-negative and locally advanced. The chain employs TRBV9 and TRBJ2-1, with 12 bases identical to TRBD1. The sequence derives from a person aged 35-79 years with oral cavity squamous cell carcinoma. The source material was PBMCs, sampled before nivolumab (anti-PD-1) treatment. The CDR3 DNA follows: TGTGCCAGCAGCCCGGGACAGGGGGCAAATGAGCAGTTCTTC. It specifies CASSPGQGANEQFF.